These 29 T cell receptor beta chains were sequenced from one sample in a study of CD8 T cells in ankylosing spondylitis. General study results and limits: Ankylosing spondylitis blood seemed to carry a telltale TCR beta motif made of several highly homologous variants.

No antigen is known for these receptors. MiXCR, applied by TCRdb to the 5' RACE reads, yields one record per CDR3 protein. Seen here are some 330,000 distinct CDR3 sequences, under 8.5% observed once, and the top ten hold about 15%. Sequences were obtained from blood, either unsorted or a sorted T cell fraction (not recorded which). Receptor source: a male donor with ankylosing spondylitis.

This sequence joins TRBV29-1 and TRBJ2-3; TRBD2 matches at 7 bases. Germline V gene sequence: CDR1 SQVTM, CDR2 ANQGSEA. J gave up 4 bases and V 4 bases, and 11 bases lay outside the gene matches. This CDR3 contains 15 residues. CDR3: CSVAPGGSGSDTQYF. CDR3 DNA: TGCAGCGTTGCCCCTGGCGGGAGCGGCTCAGATACGCAGTATTTT.

This clonotype was seen at least ten times. This chain joins TRBV6-2 or TRBV6-3 and TRBJ1-6, with 10 bases aligning to TRBD1. The V gene end was trimmed by 2 bases and the J gene end by 9 bases; junction bases not matched to a gene: 1. The CDR3 runs to 14 residues. CDR1 is MNHEY and CDR2 is SVGEGT in the germline V gene. CDR3 in amino acids: CASSYGTGVSPLHF. The CDR3 nucleotides are TGTGCCAGCAGTTACGGGACAGGGGTTTCACCCCTCCACTTT.

Only a few counts were recorded for this clonotype. V gene TRBV2 combines with J gene TRBJ2-5; D may be TRBD1 or TRBD2 (7 bases each). CDR1 and CDR2 (germline): SNHLY, FYNNEI. The V gene lost 6 bases and the J gene lost 1 base, with 15 bases spanning the gap. The CDR3 sequence is 15 residues long. The DNA of the CDR3 is TGTGCCAGCAGGAATCAGGGGGGGACCCAAGAGACCCAGTACTTC. Translating it yields CASRNQGGTQETQYF.

The gene calls are TRBV18 and TRBJ2-1, with a weak D call TRBD2 (5 bases). This CDR3 is 17 amino acids long. The V gene lost 0 bases and the J gene lost 8 bases, with 20 bases spanning the gap. From germline, CDR1 is KGHSH and CDR2 LQKENI. The CDR3 DNA is TGTGCCAGCTCACCACCGCGGCTAGCATCTCTATCGGATGAGCAGTTCTTC. Translated, it gives CASSPPRLASLSDEQFF.

This clonotype was recorded many times. The V gene is TRBV7-3, the J gene TRBJ2-2; maybe TRBD1 (6 bases). V lost 2 bases and J 0 bases, leaving 10 bases between the germline ends. Germline V CDR1 and CDR2: SGHTA, FQGTGA. The CDR3 extends over 16 amino acids. CDR3 residues: CASSLHGQSNTGELFF. The CDR3 region has the DNA TGTGCCAGCAGCTTACATGGACAGTCGAACACCGGGGAGCTGTTTTTT.

This clonotype has just a few counts. The chain has TRBV7-9 and TRBJ2-1; D perhaps matches TRBD1 (5 bases). V lost 4 bases to trimming and J lost 1 base, with 11 bases between them. Germline V lookup: CDR1 SEHNR, CDR2 FQNEAQ (reference sequence). The CDR3 runs to 15 residues. The CDR3 bases are TGTGCCAGCAGCTCGGCCAGGGATTCCTACAATGAGCAGTTCTTC. Amino acids: CASSSARDSYNEQFF.

The rearrangement links TRBV20-1 to TRBJ2-1, with 7 bases identical to TRBD2. The length of the CDR3 is 16 residues. Trimming removed 1 base from V and 0 bases from J; junction bases left unmatched: 6. Germline CDR1 DFQATT, CDR2 SNEGSKA (reference sequence). CDR3 nucleotide sequence: TGCAGTGCTAGAGGCCGGGGCGGGAGCTCCTACAATGAGCAGTTCTTC. It codes for CSARGRGGSSYNEQFF.

The V gene is TRBV15, the J gene TRBJ2-5; D is perhaps TRBD1 or TRBD2 (6 bases each). The V end lost 5 bases, the J end lost 5 bases, and 18 bases lay between the germline ends. The CDR3 extends over 15 amino acids. The germline gives CDR1 LNHNV, CDR2 YYDKDF (reference sequence). Here the CDR3 reads CATSLEGGGLETQYF. The CDR3 nucleotides read TGTGCCACCAGCCTCGAGGGGGGCGGCTTGGAGACCCAGTACTTC. Combining the CDR3 with reference TRBV15 and TRBJ2-5 gives the whole variable domain DAMVIQNPRYQVTQFGKPVTLSCSQTLNHNVMYWYQQKSSQAPKLLFHYYDKDFNNEADTPDNFQSRRPNTSFCFLDIRSPGLGDTAMYLCATSLEGGGLETQYFGPGTRLLVL.

This clonotype was picked up many times. This sequence joins TRBV28 and TRBJ2-7, with TRBD2 matching over 7 bases. V gave up 4 bases and J gave up 1 base; unmatched junction bases: 7. This CDR3 is built from 15 residues. In germline, CDR1 is MDHEN, CDR2 SYDVKM. CDR3 protein: CASSSPSGDSYEQYF. DNA for the CDR3: TGTGCCAGCAGTTCTCCTAGCGGAGATTCCTACGAGCAGTACTTC.

J is TRBJ1-2 and V is TRBV5-4; no definite D call. The CDR3 loop spans 13 amino acids. Looked up from germline, CDR1 is SGHNT and CDR2 is YYREEE (reference sequence). The germline V and J ends were trimmed by 6 bases and 5 bases, with 14 bases remaining between them. Here the CDR3 reads CASTSSPGYGYTF. The CDR3 DNA sequence: TGTGCCAGCACCTCCAGCCCTGGGTATGGCTACACCTTC.

The rearrangement joins TRBV27 to TRBJ2-1; 9 bases are shared with TRBD1. With V trimmed by 5 bases and J by 5 bases, 7 bases remained unmatched. Germline V gives CDR1 MNHEY, CDR2 SMNVEV (reference sequence). This CDR3 has 15 residues. The CDR3 region is CASSVGTGWDNEQFF. The CDR3 nucleotides are TGTGCCAGCAGTGTCGGGACAGGGTGGGACAATGAGCAGTTCTTC.

This clonotype was observed at least ten times. This chain links TRBV29-1 with TRBJ2-3, with D unresolved. The germline gives CDR1 SQVTM, CDR2 ANQGSEA. The CDR3 runs 14 residues. V dropped 1 base and J dropped 1 base, with 9 bases sitting between them. In DNA, the CDR3 is TGCAGCGTTGAAGGCCCGGAAGGCACAGATACGCAGTATTTT. This codes for CSVEGPEGTDTQYF.

In this sample, this clonotype turned up a few times. V gene TRBV27 combines with J gene TRBJ2-7; 10 bases agree with TRBD2. The CDR3 sequence is 16 residues long. Germline-derived CDR1 and CDR2 are MNHEY and SMNVEV (reference sequence). With 5 bases clipped from V and 0 bases from J, the junction kept 7 bases outside the gene matches. As DNA, the CDR3 is TGTGCCAGCAGTGAACGGAGCGGGAGGGTCTCCTACGAGCAGTACTTC. This gives the protein CASSERSGRVSYEQYF.

This clonotype occurred a few times. The chain couples TRBV10-3 to TRBJ1-2, with TRBD1 identical over 7 bases. The length of the CDR3 is 15 residues. CDR1 and CDR2 (germline): ENHRY, SYGVKD. Trimming cost V 0 bases and J 5 bases; bases outside gene matches: 6. CDR3 loop: CAISESVQGLYGYTF. The CDR3, as DNA: TGTGCCATCAGTGAGTCCGTACAGGGGTTATATGGCTACACCTTC.

This clonotype was counted a few times. The chain couples TRBV12-5 to TRBJ2-7; D is unclear. V was clipped by 4 bases and J by 6 bases, with 13 bases between them. The V gene's germline CDR1 is LGHNT and CDR2 FRNRAP. The CDR3 is 13 residues long. CDR3 loop: CASGWPDTPEQYF. The CDR3 DNA reads TGTGCTAGTGGTTGGCCCGACACCCCCGAGCAGTACTTC.

This clonotype appeared a few times. The chain is built from TRBV2 and TRBJ2-1, with D perhaps assigned TRBD1 or TRBD2 (5 bases each). CDR1 and CDR2 from the germline V gene are SNHLY and FYNNEI. The CDR3 length is 13 residues. V was pared by 5 bases and J by 14 bases, with 19 bases between. CDR3 protein: CASSRGLVSGEFF. Written as DNA, the CDR3 is TGTGCCAGCAGTCGGGGCTTAGTCTCAGGAGAGTTCTTC.

This clonotype was picked up many times. V gene TRBV11-2 combines with J gene TRBJ2-1; weak D call: TRBD2 (6 bases). The ends were cut back, 1 base at V and 5 bases at J, with 21 bases in the middle. The CDR3 length is 18 residues. From germline, CDR1 is SGHAT and CDR2 FQNNGV. CDR3 region: CASSLVFSGESLDNEQFF. The DNA of the CDR3 is TGTGCCAGCAGCTTAGTGTTTTCGGGGGAGTCTCTCGACAATGAGCAGTTCTTC.

This clonotype appeared a few times. This sequence joins TRBV6-1 and TRBJ2-1; D unresolved. V lost 4 bases and J 6 bases, leaving 7 bases between the germline ends. Per germline, CDR1 MNHNS and CDR2 SASEGT. CDR3 size: 12 residues. The CDR3 region has the DNA TGTGCCAGCAGTGCCTATATCAATGAGCAGTTCTTC. It codes for CASSAYINEQFF.

The V call is TRBV7-3, the J call TRBJ1-2; D is ambiguous. V lost 3 bases and J 2 bases, leaving 16 bases between the germline ends. The CDR3 is made up of 16 amino acids. Germline CDR1 and CDR2: SGHTA and FQGTGA. Here the CDR3 reads CASSLGRDGPNYGYTF. Written as DNA, the CDR3 is TGTGCCAGCAGCTTGGGTCGGGATGGCCCCAACTATGGCTACACCTTC.

This sequence joins TRBV4-2 and TRBJ2-6; 8 bases align to TRBD2. This CDR3 spans 18 amino acids. Germline CDR1 reads LGHNA; CDR2 reads YNFKEQ. Losses at the gene ends were 8 bases for V and 1 base for J; bases not matched to a gene: 13. CDR3 sequence: CASARGGFFGSGANVLTF. The CDR3 nucleotides read TGTGCCAGCGCCCGCGGGGGGTTCTTTGGATCTGGGGCCAACGTCCTGACTTTC.

This rearrangement joins TRBV11-3 to TRBJ2-3; no reliable D call. Germline loops: CDR1 SGHNT, CDR2 YENEEA. Trimming left V 0 bases short and J 2 bases short, with 3 bases between. This CDR3 comprises 13 residues. Here the CDR3 DNA reads TGTGCCAGCAGCTTAGAATTCACAGATACGCAGTATTTT. As protein: CASSLEFTDTQYF.

This clonotype has ten or more counts. The chain carries TRBV12-3 or TRBV12-4 and TRBJ1-3, with D uncertain. V was pared by 6 bases and J by 0 bases, with 9 bases between. The CDR3 has 14 amino acids. This CDR3 reads CASSPSLSGNTIYF. The CDR3 region has the DNA TGTGCCAGCAGCCCTTCTCTCTCTGGAAACACCATATATTTT.

This clonotype turned up a few times. This chain joins TRBV27 and TRBJ2-2, with D unclear. This CDR3 is built from 15 residues. V lost 2 bases to trimming and J lost 0 bases, with 7 bases between them. CDR1 is MNHEY, CDR2 SMNVEV, per germline (reference sequence). CDR3 nucleotides: TGTGCCAGCAGTTTAAACGGACCGAACACCGGGGAGCTGTTTTTT. Its protein product is CASSLNGPNTGELFF.

This clonotype was seen a handful of times. The CDR3 reads CASSSLDRDMNTEAFF. CDR3 nucleotide sequence: TGCGCCAGCAGCTCATTGGACAGGGACATGAACACTGAAGCTTTCTTT. V gene TRBV5-1 combines with J gene TRBJ1-1, with 8 positions matching TRBD1. Germline values: CDR1 SGHRS, CDR2 YFSETQ. The CDR3 length is 16 residues. Trimming removed 3 bases from V and 0 bases from J; junction bases left unmatched: 7.

This clonotype was observed at least ten times. The rearrangement joins TRBV4-1 to TRBJ2-3; D is unclear. The CDR3 extends over 16 amino acids. Germline values: CDR1 MGHRA, CDR2 YSYEKL. With 1 base removed from V and 0 bases from J, the gap between germline ends came to 11 bases. The CDR3 region is CASSQAGGTSTDTQYF. In nucleotides, the CDR3 is TGCGCCAGCAGCCAAGCTGGCGGAACTAGCACAGATACGCAGTATTTT.

This clonotype was counted many times. The V and J genes are TRBV5-1 and TRBJ2-3; 8 nucleotides align to TRBD1. Trimming at V came to 10 bases and at J to 8 bases, leaving 12 bases not matched to a gene. CDR1 and CDR2 from the germline V gene are SGHRS and YFSETQ. The CDR3 is made up of 13 amino acids. The chain's CDR3 is CAFSDRGWGTQYF. The CDR3 DNA follows: TGCGCCTTTTCCGACAGGGGATGGGGTACGCAGTATTTT.

V gene TRBV2 combines with J gene TRBJ1-5; D might be TRBD1 (5 bases). Germline CDR1 reads SNHLY; CDR2 reads FYNNEI. Trimming removed 8 bases at V and 5 bases at J, with 13 bases between. This CDR3 is 13 amino acids long. CDR3 bases: TGTGCCAGCCAGCTCCAGGGCGATCAGCCCCAGCATTTT. Residues: CASQLQGDQPQHF. The full variable domain, its missing parts supplied by reference TRBV2 and TRBJ1-5, is EPEVTQTPSHQVTQMGQEVILRCVPISNHLYFYWYRQILGQKVEFLVSFYNNEISEKSEIFDDQFSVERPDGSNFTLKIRSTKLEDSAMYFCASQLQGDQPQHFGDGTRLSIL.

At least ten counts were recorded for this clonotype. The rearrangement joins TRBV7-2 to TRBJ1-5, with TRBD1 matching over 9 bases. J lost 0 bases, V lost 5 bases, and 8 bases had no gene match. The CDR3 extends over 17 amino acids. The germline V gene has CDR1 SGHTA and CDR2 FQGNSA. The CDR3 sequence: CASSLHRGPTSNQPQHF. The CDR3 DNA reads as TGTGCCAGCAGCCTTCACAGGGGGCCGACTAGCAATCAGCCCCAGCATTTT.

This clonotype has at least ten counts. This rearrangement joins TRBV5-1 to TRBJ2-3, with 7 bases that match TRBD2. The CDR3 length is 17 residues. With 0 bases clipped from V and 3 bases from J, the junction kept 10 bases outside the gene matches. CDR1 is SGHRS, CDR2 YFSETQ, per germline. CDR3 loop: CASSLVETGGLTDTQYF. For the CDR3, the DNA is TGCGCCAGCAGCTTGGTAGAGACGGGAGGTCTGACAGATACGCAGTATTTT.